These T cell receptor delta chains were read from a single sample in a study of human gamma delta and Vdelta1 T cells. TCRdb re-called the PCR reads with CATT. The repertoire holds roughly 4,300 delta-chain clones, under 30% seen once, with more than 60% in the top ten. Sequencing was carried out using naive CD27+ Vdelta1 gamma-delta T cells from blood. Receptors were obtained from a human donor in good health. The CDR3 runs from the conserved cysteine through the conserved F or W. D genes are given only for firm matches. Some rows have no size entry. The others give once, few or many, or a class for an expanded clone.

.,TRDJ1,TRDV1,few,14,CALGEYGGTDKLIF,TGTGCTCTTGGGGAATATGGTGGCACCGATAAACTCATCTTT
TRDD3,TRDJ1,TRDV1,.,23,CALGGPEPRLPDGGYSNTDKLIF,TGTGCTCTTGGGGGACCGGAACCTCGGCTCCCCGATGGGGGATACAGTAACACCGATAAACTCATCTTT
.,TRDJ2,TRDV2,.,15,CACDPPGERTAQLFF,TGTGCCTGTGACCCGCCGGGGGAACGGACAGCACAACTCTTCTTT
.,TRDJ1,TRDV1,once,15,CALGIPRENTDKLIF,TGTGCTCTTGGGATTCCCCGGGAAAACACCGATAAACTCATCTTT
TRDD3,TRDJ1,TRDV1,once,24,CALGELFCVEPCTGGKVATDKLIF,TGTGCTCTTGGGGAACTATTTTGCGTGGAGCCCTGTACTGGGGGAAAGGTGGCCACCGATAAACTCATCTTT
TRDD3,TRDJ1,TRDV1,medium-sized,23,CALGELAAAAPAFWGIRGDKLIF,TGTGCTCTTGGGGAACTTGCCGCCGCTGCCCCGGCATTCTGGGGGATACGGGGCGATAAACTCATCTTT
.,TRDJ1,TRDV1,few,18,CALGEGGPLRDLPDKLIF,TGTGCTCTTGGGGAAGGGGGGCCGCTACGGGATCTACCCGATAAACTCATCTTT
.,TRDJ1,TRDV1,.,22,CALGELVPPTSTLSRYTDKLIF,TGTGCTCTTGGGGAACTAGTTCCTCCTACGAGTACTTTATCTAGATACACCGATAAACTCATCTTT
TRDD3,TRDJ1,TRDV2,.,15,CACRGIRGYTDKLIF,TGTGCCTGTCGTGGGATACGCGGGTACACCGATAAACTCATCTTT
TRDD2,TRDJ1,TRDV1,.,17,CALGALFLPRSADKLIF,TGTGCTCTTGGGGCCCTATTCCTTCCTAGATCCGCCGATAAACTCATCTTT
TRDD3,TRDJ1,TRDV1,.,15,CALATGDTRSDKLIF,TGTGCCCTTGCAACGGGGGATACGCGATCCGATAAACTCATCTTT
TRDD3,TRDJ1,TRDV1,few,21,CALGEKSRTYWGSPGSVKLIF,TGTGCTCTTGGGGAAAAGTCCCGTACTTACTGGGGGAGCCCAGGGTCTGTTAAACTCATCTTT
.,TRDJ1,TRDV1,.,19,CALGESALMDPRYTDKLIF,TGTGCTCTTGGGGAAAGTGCCCTTATGGATCCTCGGTACACCGATAAACTCATCTTT
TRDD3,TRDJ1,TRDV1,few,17,CALGELLYWGDTDKLIF,TGTGCTCTTGGGGAACTGCTGTACTGGGGGGACACCGATAAACTCATCTTT
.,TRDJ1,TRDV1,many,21,CALGELTKGYSGPLTLDKLIF,TGTGCTCTTGGGGAACTAACCAAAGGATATTCCGGGCCATTGACCCTCGATAAACTCATCTTT
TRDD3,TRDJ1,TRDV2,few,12,CACDWDTHELIF,TGTGCCTGTGATTGGGATACGCACGAACTCATCTTT
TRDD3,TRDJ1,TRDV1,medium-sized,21,CALGALSGGYAHPLSTDKLIF,TGTGCTCTTGGGGCGCTCTCAGGGGGATACGCACACCCACTTAGTACCGATAAACTCATCTTT
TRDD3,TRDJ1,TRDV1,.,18,CALGDFKPQWGDSDKLIF,TGTGCTCTTGGGGATTTCAAACCACAATGGGGGGATTCCGATAAACTCATCTTT
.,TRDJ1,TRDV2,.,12,CACGGYTDKLIF,TGTGCCTGCGGGGGCTACACCGATAAACTCATCTTT
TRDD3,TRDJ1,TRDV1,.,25,CALGAHPSRFRVDYWGIRYTDKLIF,TGTGCTCTTGGAGCCCATCCATCGCGCTTTAGGGTCGACTACTGGGGGATACGTTACACCGATAAACTCATCTTT
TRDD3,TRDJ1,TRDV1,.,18,CALGDPGGGYAYTDKLIF,TGTGCTCTTGGGGACCCGGGAGGGGGATACGCCTACACCGATAAACTCATCTTT
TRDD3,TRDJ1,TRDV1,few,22,CALGERRYWGIRGWQNNNKLIF,TGTGCTCTTGGGGAAAGGAGGTACTGGGGGATACGCGGTTGGCAAAACAACAACAAACTCATCTTT
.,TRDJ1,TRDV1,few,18,CALGEQGECVAHTDKLIF,TGTGCTCTTGGGGAACAAGGGGAGTGTGTGGCCCACACCGATAAACTCATCTTT
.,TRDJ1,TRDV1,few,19,CALGDLSYTEHFYTDKLIF,TGTGCTCTTGGGGACCTATCCTACACCGAACACTTTTACACCGATAAACTCATCTTT
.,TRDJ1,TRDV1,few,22,CALGEPYVWGLRGWQNNNKLIF,TGTGCTCTTGGGGAACCATACGTGTGGGGGCTACGCGGTTGGCAAAACAACAACAAACTCATCTTT
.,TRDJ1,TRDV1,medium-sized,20,CALGTFLPVLGVAETDKLIF,TGTGCTCTTGGGACTTTCCTACCCGTACTGGGGGTCGCGGAGACCGATAAACTCATCTTT
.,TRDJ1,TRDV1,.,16,CALGETPDLYTDKLIF,TGTGCTCTTGGGGAAACACCCGATTTGTACACCGATAAACTCATCTTT
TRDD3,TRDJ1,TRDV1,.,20,CALPGRISYLGDIRTDKLIF,TGTGCTCTTCCCGGGCGGATTTCCTACCTGGGGGATATTAGGACCGATAAACTCATCTTT
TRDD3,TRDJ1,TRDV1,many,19,CALGEAGWGDSRRSGKLIF,TGTGCTCTTGGGGAGGCCGGATGGGGGGATAGCCGACGATCCGGTAAACTCATCTTT
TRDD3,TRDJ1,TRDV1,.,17,CALGEQRYLGDLDKLIF,TGTGCTCTTGGGGAACAGAGGTACCTGGGGGACCTCGATAAACTCATCTTT
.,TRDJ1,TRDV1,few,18,CALGIRGKSPLYTDKLIF,TGTGCTCTTGGGATACGAGGAAAGTCCCCCCTGTACACCGATAAACTCATCTTT
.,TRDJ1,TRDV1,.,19,CALGETTGGGSLNTDKLIF,TGTGCTCTTGGGGAGACCACGGGCGGGGGGTCTCTTAACACCGATAAACTCATCTTT
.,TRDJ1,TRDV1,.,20,CALGEPKFLRGRSGDGKLIF,TGTGCTCTTGGGGAACCCAAATTCCTACGAGGGCGAAGTGGGGATGGTAAACTCATCTTT
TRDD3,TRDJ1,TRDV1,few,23,CALGELRFPLGDLWSPNSDKLIF,TGTGCTCTTGGGGAACTCAGGTTCCCCCTGGGGGACCTTTGGTCCCCAAACTCCGATAAACTCATCTTT
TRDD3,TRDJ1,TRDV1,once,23,CALGPRVFLQPYWGIRDTDKLIF,TGTGCTCTTGGGCCCCGTGTATTCCTACAACCCTACTGGGGGATACGCGACACCGATAAACTCATCTTT
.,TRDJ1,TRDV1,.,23,CALGERRALLTGRLDGPIGKLIF,TGTGCTCTTGGGGAACGGAGGGCCCTACTGACTGGGCGGCTTGATGGCCCGATTGGTAAACTCATCTTT
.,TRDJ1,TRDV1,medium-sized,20,CALGELCPYDAGKYTDKLIF,TGTGCTCTTGGGGAACTCTGCCCCTACGATGCTGGAAAGTACACCGATAAACTCATCTTT
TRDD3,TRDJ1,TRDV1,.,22,CALGELAAPRAGGRRYTDKLIF,TGTGCTCTTGGGGAACTAGCGGCTCCTAGGGCTGGGGGACGCCGGTACACCGATAAACTCATCTTT
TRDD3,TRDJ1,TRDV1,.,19,CALGELRPYWGPPSDKLIF,TGTGCTCTTGGGGAACTGAGGCCGTACTGGGGGCCCCCCTCCGATAAACTCATCTTT
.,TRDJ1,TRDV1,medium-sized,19,CALGDPWASRGPYTDKLIF,TGTGCTCTTGGGGACCCTTGGGCCTCAAGGGGACCGTACACCGATAAACTCATCTTT
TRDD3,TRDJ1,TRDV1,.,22,CALGHPLLSIDGGSPLADKLIF,TGTGCTCTTGGGCACCCCCTACTTTCGATTGATGGGGGATCCCCCTTGGCCGATAAACTCATCTTT
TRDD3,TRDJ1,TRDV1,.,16,CALGESRSGGSVELIF,TGTGCTCTTGGGGAATCCCGATCTGGGGGCTCCGTGGAACTCATCTTT
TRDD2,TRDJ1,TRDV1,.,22,CALGELASYWLLGPDYTDKLIF,TGTGCTCTTGGGGAACTTGCTTCCTACTGGCTACTGGGACCTGATTACACCGATAAACTCATCTTT
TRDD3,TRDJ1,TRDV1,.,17,CALYSLGDTANTDKLIF,TGTGCTCTTTATTCCCTGGGGGATACTGCTAACACCGATAAACTCATCTTT
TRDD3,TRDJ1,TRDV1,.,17,CALGDAVGGSFTDKLIF,TGTGCTCTAGGGGACGCCGTTGGGGGATCCTTCACCGATAAACTCATCTTT
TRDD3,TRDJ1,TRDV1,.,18,CALGETPGGLDLTDKLIF,TGTGCTCTTGGGGAAACCCCTGGGGGTTTAGACCTCACCGATAAACTCATCTTT
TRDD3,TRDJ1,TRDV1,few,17,CALGEEKAGGNTDKLIF,TGTGCTCTTGGGGAAGAGAAGGCTGGGGGGAACACCGATAAACTCATCTTT
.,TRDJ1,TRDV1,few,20,CALGDLRMVLPIWASDKLIF,TGTGCTCTTGGGGACCTTAGGATGGTCCTACCTATATGGGCATCCGATAAACTCATCTTT
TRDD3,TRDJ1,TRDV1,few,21,CALGELQRLGAGGLYTDKLIF,TGTGCTCTTGGGGAACTACAGCGACTGGGGGCTGGGGGATTGTACACCGATAAACTCATCTTT
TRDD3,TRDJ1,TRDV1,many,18,CALGLTSPNWGIPDNLIF,TGTGCTCTTGGGCTAACGAGCCCTAACTGGGGGATACCCGATAACCTCATCTTT
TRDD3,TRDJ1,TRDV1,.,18,CALGEFGGWGTRTDKLIF,TGTGCTCTTGGGGAATTTGGAGGGTGGGGGACCCGCACCGATAAACTCATCTTT
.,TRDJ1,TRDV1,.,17,CALGELYLGDLTDKLIF,TGTGCTCTTGGGGAACTCTACCTCGGGGATCTCACCGATAAACTCATCTTT
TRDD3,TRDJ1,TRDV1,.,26,CALGEAPDQLPHFTGGYRGGQNKLIF,TGTGCTCTTGGGGAAGCCCCCGACCAACTTCCCCACTTTACTGGGGGATACCGAGGAGGACAGAATAAACTCATCTTT
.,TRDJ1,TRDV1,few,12,CALGLHTDKLIF,TGTGCTCTTGGCCTACACACCGATAAACTCATCTTT
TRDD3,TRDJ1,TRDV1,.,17,CALGELARFRGYDKLIF,TGTGCTCTTGGGGAACTAGCCCGCTTCCGGGGATACGATAAACTCATCTTT
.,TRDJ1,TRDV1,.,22,CALGETQRAFLHTGYGFHKLIF,TGTGCTCTTGGGGAAACGCAGAGGGCTTTCCTACACACGGGATACGGATTTCATAAACTCATCTTT
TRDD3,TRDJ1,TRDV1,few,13,CALGEGGSGKLIF,TGTGCCCTTGGGGAAGGGGGATCCGGAAAACTCATCTTT
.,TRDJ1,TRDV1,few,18,CALGEHLPGDTYTDKLIF,TGTGCTCTTGGGGAACATCTGCCGGGGGACACGTACACCGATAAACTCATCTTT
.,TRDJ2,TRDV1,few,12,CALGELRAQLFF,TGTGCTCTTGGGGAACTCCGAGCACAACTCTTCTTT